The TCR beta chain described here comes from a study of cytomegalovirus exposure and HLA in healthy donors. Overall study: Sequencing of 150 million to 200 million T cells in an earlier analysis found 120 million or so unique TCR beta sequences.

Both 60 Vbeta primers and 13 Jbeta primers went into the PCR. TCRdb's table, derived via immunoSEQ multiplex PCR, lists solely in-frame clones and lacks some. The table has more than 95,000 clones, 75% to 80% seen once; the top ten hold around 3.6%. Regarding the study as a whole: Specificity of three CMV-associated chains for CMV antigens was verified in vitro.

CDR1 and CDR2 from the germline V gene are SGHNT and YYREEE (reference sequence). This CDR3 is built from 14 residues. V lost 4 bases, J lost 3 bases, and 7 bases stayed unmatched. Notes on this clone: The antigen remains unidentified.

This TCR was recovered from a man aged 40-49 years in good health and CMV-seronegative. Input material: PBMCs. The chain couples TRBV5-4 to TRBJ2-7; TRBD1 matches 7 bases. The CDR3 DNA is TGTGCCAGCAGCACGGGACAGAGTGTCTACGAGCAGTACTTC. This sequence encodes CASSTGQSVYEQYF.